A selection of T cell receptor beta chains follows, all from one sample in a study of cytomegalovirus exposure and HLA in healthy donors. Some clones are missing from TCRdb's copy, which holds only in-frame ones; the method was immunoSEQ multiplex PCR. This sample has 120,000 to 150,000 clones, with roughly 73% found just once. Sequenced input: PBMCs. These receptors were taken from a man aged 40-49 years in good health and CMV-seronegative. CDR3s include the opening cysteine and the closing phenylalanine or tryptophan. D genes are given only for firm matches. Clone size is shown for a subset of rows, as once, few, many or a class of expanded clone.

TGTGCCAGCAACAGAGGAGTAGCGGGACTCACAGATACGCAGTATTTT	CASNRGVAGLTDTQYF	TRBJ2-3	TRBD2	.	16	TRBV7-2
TGTGCCAGCAGCTTTTCCCTAGCCGGGACAGTTGAAAAACTGTTTTTT	CASSFSLAGTVEKLFF	TRBJ1-4	TRBD1	few	16	TRBV7-2
TGTGCCAGCAGCGTAGATACTAGCGGGGGCTCCTACAATGAGCAGTTCTTC	CASSVDTSGGSYNEQFF	TRBJ2-1	TRBD2	.	17	TRBV9
TGTGCCAGCAGCTTACTGGCGGGGGGGGAGACCCAGTACTTC	CASSLLAGGETQYF	TRBJ2-5	TRBD2	.	14	TRBV7-8
TGTGCCAGCAGCGTACATAGCGGGGATACCGATGAGCAGTTCTTC	CASSVHSGDTDEQFF	TRBJ2-1	TRBD2	few	15	TRBV6-4
TGTGCCAGCAGCTTAGGCCGGACAGACTATGGCTACACCTTC	CASSLGRTDYGYTF	TRBJ1-2	.	few	14	TRBV7-7
TGCGCCAGCAGCCTCCCACCGGACAGGGATTTTACTGAAGCTTTCTTT	CASSLPPDRDFTEAFF	TRBJ1-1	TRBD1	.	16	TRBV5-1
TGTGCCAGCTCCCGAGGGGGTAGAGATGAGCAGTTCTTC	CASSRGGRDEQFF	TRBJ2-1	.	.	13	TRBV28
TGCGCCAGCAGCCAAGAAACAGGGATGGTTGGGCCCCAGCATTTT	CASSQETGMVGPQHF	TRBJ1-5	.	.	15	TRBV4-1
TGTGCCAGCAGCGCCTACGAATCTGTTAACTATGGCTACACCTTC	CASSAYESVNYGYTF	TRBJ1-2	.	few	15	TRBV9
TGTGCCAGCAGCACTAGTGGGACAGATACGCAGTATTTT	CASSTSGTDTQYF	TRBJ2-3	.	.	13	TRBV11-3
TGTGCCAGCAGTGAAGCCCCAGGGGGCGGCTACGAGCAGTACTTC	CASSEAPGGGYEQYF	TRBJ2-7	TRBD1	.	15	TRBV6-1
TGTGCCAGCAGCGTAGGGGGGGGCCCCCGTAGCACAGATACGCAGTATTTT	CASSVGGGPRSTDTQYF	TRBJ2-3	.	.	17	TRBV9
TGCAGCGTTGGTCGTCAGGAAAACAATGAGCAGTTCTTC	CSVGRQENNEQFF	TRBJ2-1	.	.	13	TRBV29-1
TGCGCCAGCAGCCGCGGGACAGCAACTAATGAAAAACTGTTTTTT	CASSRGTATNEKLFF	TRBJ1-4	TRBD1	.	15	TRBV5-1
TGTGCCAGCAGTTTGGGAGGGGCTGGAAATGAAAAACTGTTTTTT	CASSLGGAGNEKLFF	TRBJ1-4	.	.	15	TRBV28
TGTGCTAGTGGTTTGAGACAGGAAGCCGCGTTAAATTCACCCCTCCACTTT	CASGLRQEAALNSPLHF	TRBJ1-6	.	once	17	TRBV12-5
TGCGCCAGCAGTTCTAGCGGACAAGAGACCCAGTACTTC	CASSSSGQETQYF	TRBJ2-5	TRBD2	once	13	TRBV4-1
TGTGCCAGCAGCGTAGTGGACGGGGGGGCCAATGAGCAGTTCTTC	CASSVVDGGANEQFF	TRBJ2-1	TRBD2	.	15	TRBV9
TGCGCCAGCAGCTTGGCCGCCGGGACAGTGAACACTGAAGCTTTCTTT	CASSLAAGTVNTEAFF	TRBJ1-1	TRBD1	.	16	TRBV5-1
TGCGCCAGCAGCCCTGGACAGGGCGGTAATTCACCCCTCCACTTT	CASSPGQGGNSPLHF	TRBJ1-6	TRBD1	.	15	TRBV5-1
TGTGCCAGCAGCCTAGACGGGGAAACCTATGGCTACACCTTC	CASSLDGETYGYTF	TRBJ1-2	.	.	14	TRBV7-3
TGTGCCAGCAGTCTGACTAGCGGGGAGCCCCAAGATACGCAGTATTTT	CASSLTSGEPQDTQYF	TRBJ2-3	TRBD2	.	16	TRBV7-2
TGTGCCAGCAGCCCAATGGGACAGGGGTTGGTTGTGCGGTTCTTC	CASSPMGQGLVVRFF	TRBJ2-1	TRBD1	.	15	TRBV7-6
TGTGCCAGCAGTACCACCAGGGGACCCCTCCACTTT	CASSTTRGPLHF	TRBJ1-6	.	.	12	TRBV6-6
TGTGCCAGCAGCGCCTCGGGACTCGCAGCAAAGCAGATCCAGTACTTC	CASSASGLAAKQIQYF	TRBJ2-5	.	.	16	TRBV7-8
TGTGCCAGCAGCCAAGACCGCCAGTACTATGGCTACACCTTC	CASSQDRQYYGYTF	TRBJ1-2	.	.	14	TRBV14
TGTGCCAGCAGCCCCGGACTAACCGCGAACACCGGGGAGCTGTTTTTT	CASSPGLTANTGELFF	TRBJ2-2	.	once	16	TRBV11-3
TGTGCCAGCAGCTCGGGGACAGGGATGTATAATTCACCCCTCCACTTT	CASSSGTGMYNSPLHF	TRBJ1-6	TRBD1	.	16	TRBV28
TGCGCCAGCAGCTTGGGCGTGGCAGGGGATAGCAATCAGCCCCAGCATTTT	CASSLGVAGDSNQPQHF	TRBJ1-5	.	.	17	TRBV5-1
TGTGCCAGCAGCCCTCTAGTTTTCGCTCACAATGAGCAGTTCTTC	CASSPLVFAHNEQFF	TRBJ2-1	.	.	15	TRBV14
TGTGCCAGCAGCAAATGGCGGCAGGGTGAATCTGAAGCTTTCTTT	CASSKWRQGESEAFF	TRBJ1-1	.	.	15	TRBV21-1
TGTGCCAGCAGCTCCGGGGGCAGGGGAGGGGATCAGCCCCAGCATTTT	CASSSGGRGGDQPQHF	TRBJ1-5	.	.	16	TRBV6-6
TGCGCCAGCAGCGGTGTGTACCCGGGAGATGAAAAACTGTTTTTT	CASSGVYPGDEKLFF	TRBJ1-4	.	few	15	TRBV4-1
TGTGCCAGCAGTTCGTCGGGGGGCTCCGGTCGCGATACGCAGTATTTT	CASSSSGGSGRDTQYF	TRBJ2-3	.	few	16	TRBV7-3
TGTGCCAGCAGTTCACCGGGACAGGGGAATTCACCCCTCCACTTT	CASSSPGQGNSPLHF	TRBJ1-6	TRBD1	.	15	TRBV7-2
TGTGCCAGCAGTTTCCGGACTGCGGATGGCTACACCTTC	CASSFRTADGYTF	TRBJ1-2	.	once	13	TRBV27
TGTGCCAGCCCGGGGAACCCGGACAGGGATGCTAATGAAAAACTGTTTTTT	CASPGNPDRDANEKLFF	TRBJ1-4	TRBD1	.	17	TRBV7-7
TGCGCCAGCAGCCCCGGGCGCCGGGGGGCAGACAACTATGGCTACACCTTC	CASSPGRRGADNYGYTF	TRBJ1-2	.	.	17	TRBV4-1
TGTGCCAGCAGCTTCTCGAGGGGGAATTCACCCCTCCACTTT	CASSFSRGNSPLHF	TRBJ1-6	.	.	14	TRBV7-3
TGTGCCAGCAGCTTAGGGTCGTTGAAGCACAATGAGCAGTTCTTC	CASSLGSLKHNEQFF	TRBJ2-1	.	.	15	TRBV11-3
TGCGCCAGCAGCCCGACTAGCGGGGTCACCGGGGAGCTGTTTTTT	CASSPTSGVTGELFF	TRBJ2-2	TRBD2	.	15	TRBV5-1
TGTGCCAGCAGCTTACACCAGGGGGACTCCGGAAACACCATATATTTT	CASSLHQGDSGNTIYF	TRBJ1-3	TRBD1	.	16	TRBV7-6
TGTGCCAGCAGCCCCTGGACTAGCGGGGCCGATTACACAGATACGCAGTATTTT	CASSPWTSGADYTDTQYF	TRBJ2-3	TRBD2	.	18	TRBV9
TGCGCCAGCAGCCAGGGGACTAGCGCCTACAATGAGCAGTTCTTC	CASSQGTSAYNEQFF	TRBJ2-1	TRBD2	.	15	TRBV4-1
TGTGCCAGCAGTTTAGACGGAGACTATGGCTACACCTTC	CASSLDGDYGYTF	TRBJ1-2	.	.	13	TRBV28
TGCGCCAGCAGCTTGGAAGGGACAGGGGGCACTGAAGCTTTCTTT	CASSLEGTGGTEAFF	TRBJ1-1	TRBD1	.	15	TRBV5-1
TGCGCCAGCAGCTCGGACAGGATAAGCACCGGGGAGCTGTTTTTT	CASSSDRISTGELFF	TRBJ2-2	TRBD1	.	15	TRBV5-1
TGTGCCAGCAGCCCAACGAGGGAGTACGGCTACACCTTC	CASSPTREYGYTF	TRBJ1-2	.	.	13	TRBV9
TGTGCCAGCAGCTCCCGGGCCGGGACAGGGGGTACCGGGGAGCTGTTTTTT	CASSSRAGTGGTGELFF	TRBJ2-2	TRBD1	.	17	TRBV5-4
TGTGCCAGCAGCTTAGGCGGGGGATGGGACACTGAAGCTTTCTTT	CASSLGGGWDTEAFF	TRBJ1-1	.	.	15	TRBV7-9
TGCGCCAGCAGTTACACAGGGGTCAGTTACCAAGAGACCCAGTACTTC	CASSYTGVSYQETQYF	TRBJ2-5	TRBD1	.	16	TRBV5-1